Given below is one T cell receptor beta chain in context. This CDR3 spans 14 amino acids. The germline V gene encodes CDR1 LGHNA and CDR2 YSLEER. Trimming removed 1 base from V and 1 base from J, with 7 bases in between. The data are from a study of T cell clones after liver transplantation. Sequencing used immunoSEQ multiplex PCR; TCRdb keeps in-frame clones, though not all of them. The sample lists more than 95,000 clones; 90% were seen once. This sequence was found in a human patient who received a liver transplant. T cells may partly derive from the graft donor. The chain couples TRBV4-3 to TRBJ1-2, with a weak D call TRBD1 (5 bases). The material was CD4+ T cells from blood, obtained 12 months after liver transplant. DNA of the CDR3: TGCGCCAGCAGCCAAGGGGGGGATAACTATGGCTACACCTTC. Its translation is CASSQGGDNYGYTF.